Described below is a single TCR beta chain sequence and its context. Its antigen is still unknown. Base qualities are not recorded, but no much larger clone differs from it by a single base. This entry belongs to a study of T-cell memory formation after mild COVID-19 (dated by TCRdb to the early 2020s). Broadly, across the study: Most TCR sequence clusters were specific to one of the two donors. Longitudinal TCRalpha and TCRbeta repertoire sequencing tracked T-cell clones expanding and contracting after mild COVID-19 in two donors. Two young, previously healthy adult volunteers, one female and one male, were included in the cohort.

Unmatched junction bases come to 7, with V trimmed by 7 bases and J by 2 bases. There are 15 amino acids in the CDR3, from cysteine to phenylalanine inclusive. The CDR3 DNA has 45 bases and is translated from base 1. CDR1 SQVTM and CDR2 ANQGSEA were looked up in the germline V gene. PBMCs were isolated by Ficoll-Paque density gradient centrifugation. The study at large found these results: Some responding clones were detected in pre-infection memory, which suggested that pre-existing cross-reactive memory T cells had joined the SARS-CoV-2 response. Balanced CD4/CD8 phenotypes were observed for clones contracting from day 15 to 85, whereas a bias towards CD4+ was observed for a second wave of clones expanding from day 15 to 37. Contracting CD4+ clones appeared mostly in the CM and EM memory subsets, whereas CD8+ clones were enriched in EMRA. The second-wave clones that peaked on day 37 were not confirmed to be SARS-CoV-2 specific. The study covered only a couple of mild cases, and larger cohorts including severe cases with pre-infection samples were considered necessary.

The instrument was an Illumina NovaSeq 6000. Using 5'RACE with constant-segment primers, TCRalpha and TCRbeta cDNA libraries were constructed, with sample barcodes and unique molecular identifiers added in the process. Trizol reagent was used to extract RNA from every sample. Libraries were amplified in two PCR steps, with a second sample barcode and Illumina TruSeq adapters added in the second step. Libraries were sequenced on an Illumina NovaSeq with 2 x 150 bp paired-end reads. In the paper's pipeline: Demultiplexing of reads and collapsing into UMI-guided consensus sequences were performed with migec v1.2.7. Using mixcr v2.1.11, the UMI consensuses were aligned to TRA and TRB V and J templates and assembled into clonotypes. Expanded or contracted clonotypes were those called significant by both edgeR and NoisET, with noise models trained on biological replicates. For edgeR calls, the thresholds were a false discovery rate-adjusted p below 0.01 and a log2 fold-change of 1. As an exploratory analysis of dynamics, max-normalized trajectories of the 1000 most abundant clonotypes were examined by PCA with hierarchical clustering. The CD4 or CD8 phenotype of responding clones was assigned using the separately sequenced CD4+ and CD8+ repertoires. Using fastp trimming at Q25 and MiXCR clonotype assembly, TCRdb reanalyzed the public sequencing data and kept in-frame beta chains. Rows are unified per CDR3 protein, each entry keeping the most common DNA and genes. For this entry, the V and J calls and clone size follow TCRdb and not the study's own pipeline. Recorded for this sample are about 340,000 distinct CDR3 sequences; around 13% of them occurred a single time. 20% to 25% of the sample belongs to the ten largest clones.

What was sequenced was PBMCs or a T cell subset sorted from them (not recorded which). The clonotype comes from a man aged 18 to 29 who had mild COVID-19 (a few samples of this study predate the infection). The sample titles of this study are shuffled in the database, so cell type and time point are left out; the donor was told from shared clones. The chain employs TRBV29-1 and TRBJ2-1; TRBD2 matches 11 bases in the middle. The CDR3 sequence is CSGRTSGGTYNEQFF. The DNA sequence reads TGCAGCGGCCGAACTAGCGGGGGAACCTACAATGAGCAGTTCTTC.